This T cell receptor beta chain was recovered during a study of identical twins. The CDR3 has 13 amino acids. Germline V CDR1 and CDR2: DFQATT, SNEGSKA (reference sequence). With 2 bases removed from V and 1 base from J, the gap between germline ends came to 9 bases. Unique molecular identifiers were present on the cDNA, and a universal primer site came from template switching. MiXCR, run by TCRdb on the 5' RACE reads, gives a single entry per CDR3 protein. Of approximately 490,000 distinct CDR3 sequences in the sample, approximately 20% were seen once. Another study also made use of these data, one on yellow fever vaccine responses in identical twins.

This chain joins TRBV20-1 and TRBJ2-7; D is unclear. Input material: CD4+ T cells sorted from blood. The origin of this receptor is a woman aged 18-29 years in good health. The CDR3 nucleotides read TGCAGTGCTAGAATACGCGAGTCCTACGAGCAGTACTTC. Its translation is CSARIRESYEQYF.